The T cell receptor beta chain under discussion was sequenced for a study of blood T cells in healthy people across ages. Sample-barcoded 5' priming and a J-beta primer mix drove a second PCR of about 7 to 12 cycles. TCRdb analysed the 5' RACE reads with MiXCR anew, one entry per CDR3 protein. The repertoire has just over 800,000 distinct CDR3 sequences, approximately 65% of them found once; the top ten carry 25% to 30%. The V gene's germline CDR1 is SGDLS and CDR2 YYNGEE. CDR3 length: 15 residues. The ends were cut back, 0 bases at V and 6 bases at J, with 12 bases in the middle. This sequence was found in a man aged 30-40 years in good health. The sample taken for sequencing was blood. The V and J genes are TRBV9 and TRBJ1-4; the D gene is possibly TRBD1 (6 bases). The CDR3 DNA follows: TGTGCCAGCAGCGTAGTTGGCAGGGGCGATGAAAAACTGTTTTTT. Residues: CASSVVGRGDEKLFF.